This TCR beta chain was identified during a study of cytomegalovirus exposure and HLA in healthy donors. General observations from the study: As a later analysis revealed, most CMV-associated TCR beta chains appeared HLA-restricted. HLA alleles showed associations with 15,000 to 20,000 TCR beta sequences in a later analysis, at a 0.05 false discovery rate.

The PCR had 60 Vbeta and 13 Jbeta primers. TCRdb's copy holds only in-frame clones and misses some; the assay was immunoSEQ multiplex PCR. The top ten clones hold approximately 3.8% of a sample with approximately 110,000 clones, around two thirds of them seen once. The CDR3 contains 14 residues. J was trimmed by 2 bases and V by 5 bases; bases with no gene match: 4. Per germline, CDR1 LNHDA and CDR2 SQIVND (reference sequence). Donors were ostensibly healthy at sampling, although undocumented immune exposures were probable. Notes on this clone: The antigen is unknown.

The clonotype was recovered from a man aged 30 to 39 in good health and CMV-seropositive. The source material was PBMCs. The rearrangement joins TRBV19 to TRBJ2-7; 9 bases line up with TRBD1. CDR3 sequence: CASSPTGGPYEQYF. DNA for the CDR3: TGTGCCAGTAGTCCCACAGGGGGCCCCTACGAGCAGTACTTC.